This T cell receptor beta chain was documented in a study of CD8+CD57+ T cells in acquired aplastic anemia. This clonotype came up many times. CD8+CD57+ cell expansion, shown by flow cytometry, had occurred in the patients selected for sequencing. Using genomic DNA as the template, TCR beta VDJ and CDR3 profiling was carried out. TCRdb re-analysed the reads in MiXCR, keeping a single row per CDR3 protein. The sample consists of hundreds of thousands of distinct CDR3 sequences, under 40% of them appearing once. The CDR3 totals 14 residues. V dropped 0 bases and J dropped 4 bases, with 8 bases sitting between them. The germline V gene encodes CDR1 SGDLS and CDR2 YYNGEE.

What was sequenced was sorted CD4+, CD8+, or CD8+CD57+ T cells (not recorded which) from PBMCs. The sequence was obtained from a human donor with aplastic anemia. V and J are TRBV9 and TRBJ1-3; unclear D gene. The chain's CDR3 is CASSVGGLGNTIYF. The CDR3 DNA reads TGTGCCAGCAGCGTAGGAGGGTTGGGAAACACCATATATTTT.